A selection of T cell receptor beta chains follows, all from one sample in a study of CD8 T cells in Susac syndrome. A single record per CDR3 protein comes from TCRdb applying MiXCR to the immunoSEQ multiplex PCR reads. The sample has under 200,000 distinct CDR3 sequences, around 96% seen once. The material sequenced was CD4+ T cells from PBMCs. The receptors were sampled from a human donor in good health. Each CDR3 is given with its conserved first and last residue. A D gene is named only where the DNA matches it firmly. Part of the rows lack a size; the others show once, few, many or a class for expanded clones.

j_call	clone_size	d_call	v_call	cdr3_nt	cdr3_aa
TRBJ2-3	-	TRBD2	TRBV6-5	TGTGCCAGCAGTTACGGTCCTAGCGGGGGGGCAGATACGCAGTATTTT	CASSYGPSGGADTQYF
TRBJ2-1	-	TRBD2	TRBV20-1	TGCAGTGCAACGACTAGCGGGGGCTACAATGAGCAGTTCTTC	CSATTSGGYNEQFF
TRBJ2-1	-	TRBD1	TRBV6-5	TGTGCCAGCAACAGGGGCAATGAGCAGTTCTTC	CASNRGNEQFF
TRBJ1-5	-	TRBD1	TRBV7-2	TGTGCCAGCAGCCCCGTGGACAGGGGCAATCAGCCCCAGCATTTT	CASSPVDRGNQPQHF
TRBJ2-1	-	-	TRBV20-1	TGCAGTGCAGACCCGGGACGCCGGATTGACAATGAGCAGTTCTTC	CSADPGRRIDNEQFF
TRBJ2-1	-	-	TRBV27	TGTGCCAGCAGTCAGTTCCCCCCCGGGGCCCCGGAGTTCTTC	CASSQFPPGAPEFF
TRBJ1-2	-	-	TRBV6-5	TGTGCCAGCAGGCAGACAGTGAACTATGGCTACACCTTC	CASRQTVNYGYTF
TRBJ1-2	once	TRBD1	TRBV7-2	TGTGCCAGCAGCTTAGCTCGGGACAGGGGGCTCAAGGGCTACACCTTC	CASSLARDRGLKGYTF
TRBJ1-2	-	TRBD1	TRBV7-9	TGTGCCAGCAGCTCCCAGGACAGGGGGCTGGATGGCTACACCTTC	CASSSQDRGLDGYTF
TRBJ2-7	-	-	TRBV7-9	TGTGCCAGCAGGCCCCGCCAGGCGTCGGGGAACGAGCAGTACTTC	CASRPRQASGNEQYF
TRBJ2-3	-	-	TRBV20-1	TGCAGTGCTTCCCATGGGGATACGCAGTATTTT	CSASHGDTQYF
TRBJ2-7	-	-	TRBV7-2	TGTGCCAGCAGCCAAGACAACGGGCCCTACGAGCAGTACTTC	CASSQDNGPYEQYF
TRBJ1-5	-	-	TRBV19	TGTGCCAGTATAAGCAGCGATTATAGCAATCAGCCCCAGCATTTT	CASISSDYSNQPQHF
TRBJ2-3	-	-	TRBV28	TGTGCCAGCAGGATAGGTTCGAAAGGGGTCCGAACAGATACGCAGTATTTT	CASRIGSKGVRTDTQYF
TRBJ1-2	-	TRBD1	TRBV6-5	TGTGCCAGCAGTTTACCTAACAGGGGGCGAGCTAACTATGGCTACACCTTC	CASSLPNRGRANYGYTF
TRBJ1-1	-	-	TRBV7-9	TGTGCCAGTGCACAGAACACTGAAGCTTTCTTT	CASAQNTEAFF
TRBJ1-1	-	-	TRBV20-1	TGCAGTGCTAGTCTGAACACTGAAGCTTTCTTT	CSASLNTEAFF
TRBJ2-7	-	TRBD1	TRBV6-5	TGTGCCAGCAGGCCGGGACAGGGTTACGGGCAGTACTTC	CASRPGQGYGQYF
TRBJ1-6	-	TRBD1	TRBV7-8	TGTGCCAGCAGCTTACAAGCAGGGGGTATCGGTTCACCCCTCCACTTT	CASSLQAGGIGSPLHF
TRBJ2-7	-	-	TRBV6-1	TGTGCCAGCAGTGAAGCGCACGGGTACGAGCAGTACTTC	CASSEAHGYEQYF
TRBJ2-1	-	-	TRBV15	TGTGCCACCAGGAAGTCGTCCTACAATGAGCAGTTCTTC	CATRKSSYNEQFF
TRBJ1-1	once	-	TRBV30	TGTGCCTGGAGGTCCTCCGGGGGGACTGAAGCTTTCTTT	CAWRSSGGTEAFF
TRBJ2-3	-	-	TRBV3-1	TGTGCCAGCAGTCAAGACGTAGCATTGTTAGGTGATACGCAGTATTTT	CASSQDVALLGDTQYF
TRBJ2-3	-	-	TRBV6-1	TGTGCCAGCAGTGAATACCCCCAGGGCACAGATACGCAGTATTTT	CASSEYPQGTDTQYF
TRBJ2-1	-	-	TRBV7-9	TGTGCCAGCAGCCCCCCCGGCAATGAGCAGTTCTTC	CASSPPGNEQFF
TRBJ2-3	-	-	TRBV7-2	TGTGCCAGCAGCTTCACGTTTCCTAGCACAGATACGCAGTATTTT	CASSFTFPSTDTQYF
TRBJ2-7	-	TRBD1	TRBV7-3	TGTGCCAGCAGCCGCGAGGGGACAGGGCAACAGTACTTC	CASSREGTGQQYF
TRBJ1-2	-	-	TRBV20-1	TGCAGTGCTCGCCCTGGGACGGTTAACTATGGCTACACCTTC	CSARPGTVNYGYTF
TRBJ2-6	-	TRBD1	TRBV24-1	TGTGCCACCAGTGAGCCCAGGGGGAATGGGGCCAACGTCCTGACTTTC	CATSEPRGNGANVLTF
TRBJ2-7	-	-	TRBV12-3/TRBV12-4	TGTGCCAGCAGTCTTCCGGGACGGGCCTACGAGCAGTACTTC	CASSLPGRAYEQYF
TRBJ2-7	-	-	TRBV30	TGTGCCTGGAGCCTGGGTTCGGACGAGCAGTACTTC	CAWSLGSDEQYF
TRBJ2-1	-	-	TRBV5-4	TGTGCCAGCAGCTACGGGACGGGGACCTACAATGAGCAGTTCTTC	CASSYGTGTYNEQFF
TRBJ2-7	-	TRBD2	TRBV20-1	TGCAGTGCAAACGGGGGGGCATACTACGAGCAGTACTTC	CSANGGAYYEQYF
TRBJ1-5	-	-	TRBV20-1	TGCAGTGCTAGAGTCTCTGGGAGTGATGGCAATCAGCCCCAGCATTTT	CSARVSGSDGNQPQHF
TRBJ2-1	-	-	TRBV19	TGTGCCAGTACCGCGCGGGGCAGTCCGCAGTTCTTC	CASTARGSPQFF
TRBJ1-5	-	TRBD1	TRBV15	TGTGCCACCAGCAGAGTGAGGACAGGTAATCAGCCCCAGCATTTT	CATSRVRTGNQPQHF
TRBJ1-4	-	TRBD1	TRBV30	TGTGCCTGGACCTCAGGGGGCCCTCTTGAAAAACTGTTTTTT	CAWTSGGPLEKLFF
TRBJ1-5	-	TRBD1	TRBV20-1	TGCAGTGCTAGCTCCGGGACAGTCAGTCAGCCCCAGCATTTT	CSASSGTVSQPQHF
TRBJ1-5	-	-	TRBV30	TGTGCCTGGAGGGGGAAGGGAAATCAGCCCCAGCATTTT	CAWRGKGNQPQHF